These 21 T cell receptor beta chains came from one sample sequenced in a study of blood T cell repertoires in COVID-19. TCRdb's table, derived via immunoSEQ multiplex PCR, lists solely in-frame clones and lacks some. The table lists approximately 180,000 clones, just under 90% of them singletons, with around 12% in the top ten. Sequencing was performed on peripheral blood. These receptors all stem from a woman aged 70-85 years with COVID-19, enrolled during active disease.

The chain combines TRBV21-1 with TRBJ1-4; the DNA was not compared with TRBD1, the D call given in the table. TRBV21-1 is shown as a pseudogene. This CDR3 is built from 16 residues. CDR3 residues: CAITVKVDRPGEKLFF. CDR3 in DNA: TGTGCCATTACGGTAAAGGTGGACAGGCCAGGTGAAAAACTGTTTTTT.

This rearrangement joins TRBV7-3 to TRBJ1-5; no reliable D call. V lost 5 bases to trimming and J lost 0 bases, with 11 bases between them. The CDR3 runs to 15 residues. Per the germline V gene, CDR1 is SGHTA and CDR2 is FQGTGA. The CDR3 here is CASSLPYYSNQPQHF. CDR3 in DNA: TGTGCCAGCAGCCTACCCTATTATAGCAATCAGCCCCAGCATTTT. Full variable domain (missing parts from reference TRBV7-3 and TRBJ1-5): GAGVSQTPSNKVTEKGKYVELRCDPISGHTALYWYRQSLGQGPEFLIYFQGTGAADDSGLPNDRFFAVRPEGSVSTLKIQRTERGDSAVYLCASSLPYYSNQPQHFGDGTRLSIL.

The chain couples TRBV14 to TRBJ2-5; 7 bases line up with TRBD1. V dropped 0 bases and J dropped 1; count of bases not matched to a gene: 14. This CDR3 comprises 19 residues. CDR1 SGHDN and CDR2 FVKESK come from the germline V gene. The CDR3, as DNA: TGTGCCAGCAGCCAAGAGCACCCTAACAGAGGACAGGCCCAAGAGACCCAGTACTTC. Its translation is CASSQEHPNRGQAQETQYF.

The gene calls are TRBV12-3 or TRBV12-4 and TRBJ2-1, with a weak D call TRBD2 (5 bases). The CDR3 has 13 residues. V lost 6 bases, J lost 11 bases, and 17 bases lay in between. The CDR3 sequence is CASRYGRGLQQFF. CDR3 nucleotides: TGTGCCAGCAGGTACGGCCGTGGACTGCAGCAGTTCTTC.

The chain couples TRBV5-6 to TRBJ2-1; 10 bases are shared with TRBD1. Germline trimming cut 4 bases from V and 4 bases from J; bases unmatched to any gene: 8. The CDR3 is 16 amino acids. In germline, CDR1 is SGHDT, CDR2 YYEEEE. CDR3 coding DNA: TGTGCCAGCAGCCCCCATCCGGGACAGGGGTACAATGAGCAGTTCTTC. Amino acids: CASSPHPGQGYNEQFF.

The gene calls are TRBV5-1 and TRBJ1-3; D might be TRBD1 (5 bases). Trimming took off 5 bases at V and 4 bases at J, with 10 bases between the two ends. In germline, CDR1 is SGHRS, CDR2 YFSETQ. The CDR3 length is 13 residues. This CDR3 is CASSQGSGNTIYF. In DNA, the CDR3 is TGCGCCAGCAGTCAGGGATCAGGAAACACCATATATTTT.

This clone showed up just a few times. This chain joins TRBV27 and TRBJ1-1, with 9 bases matching TRBD1. Germline trimming cut 8 bases from V and 2 bases from J; bases unmatched to any gene: 6. The germline gives CDR1 MNHEY, CDR2 SMNVEV (reference sequence). The CDR3 runs to 14 residues. CDR3 nucleotide sequence: TGTGCCAGCGGACAGGGGACAGGAAACACTGAAGCTTTCTTT. This sequence encodes CASGQGTGNTEAFF.

J is TRBJ2-3 and V is TRBV5-1, with 9 bases fitting TRBD1. The germline CDR1 and CDR2 sequences are SGHRS and YFSETQ. The length of the CDR3 is 15 residues. The V segment lost 3 bases and the J segment 3 bases; nucleotides outside the gene matches: 5. CDR3 sequence reads: CASSYRDRETDTQYF. CDR3 nucleotide sequence: TGCGCCAGCAGCTACCGGGACAGGGAAACAGATACGCAGTATTTT.

The V and J genes are TRBV7-9 and TRBJ2-7, with D maybe TRBD2 (6 bases). V was pared by 5 bases and J by 0 bases, with 8 bases between. The CDR3 loop spans 13 amino acids. Germline CDR1 is SEHNR and CDR2 is FQNEAQ (reference sequence). CDR3 residues: CASSPTSSYEQYF. CDR3 in DNA: TGTGCCAGCAGCCCGACTAGCTCCTACGAGCAGTACTTC.

V usage is TRBV30 and J usage is TRBJ1-2; D gene uncertain. Per germline, CDR1 GTSNPN and CDR2 SVGIG (reference sequence). The CDR3 contains 14 residues. Trimming removed 3 bases from V and 4 bases from J, with 15 bases in between. The CDR3 sequence is CAWSPGRLSYGYTF. CDR3 coding DNA: TGTGCCTGGAGCCCGGGTCGATTATCCTATGGCTACACCTTC.

The chain couples TRBV7-3 to TRBJ2-5, with 7 bases aligning to TRBD1. The V segment lost 2 bases and the J segment 2 bases; nucleotides outside the gene matches: 2. CDR1 and CDR2 from the germline V gene are SGHTA and FQGTGA. This CDR3 spans 14 amino acids. CDR3 sequence (DNA): TGTGCCAGCAGCTTATTGGGACAGCAAGAGACCCAGTACTTC. Protein product: CASSLLGQQETQYF.

This clone has only one observation. The chain has TRBV5-4 and TRBJ2-6, with TRBD1 identical over 9 bases. From germline, CDR1 is SGHNT and CDR2 YYREEE (reference sequence). V lost 7 bases to trimming and J lost 2 bases; unmatched junction nucleotides: 1. The CDR3 runs to 14 residues. The CDR3 bases are TGTGCCAGCCGGACAGGGGCTGGGGCCAACGTCCTGACTTTC. Amino acids: CASRTGAGANVLTF.

This rearrangement joins TRBV7-3 to TRBJ2-1; the match to TRBD2 covers 15 bases. Losses at the gene ends were 6 bases for V and 2 bases for J; bases not matched to a gene: 8. Per the germline V gene, CDR1 is SGHTA and CDR2 is FQGTGA. The CDR3 runs 18 residues. The CDR3 loop is CASSRTSGRAQTYNEQFF. The CDR3, as DNA: TGTGCCAGCAGTCGGACTAGCGGGAGGGCCCAGACCTACAATGAGCAGTTCTTC.

This chain links TRBV4-1 with TRBJ2-2, with 14 bases aligning to TRBD2. Trimming took 4 bases from V and 1 from J; bases not matched to a gene: 11. The germline gives CDR1 MGHRA, CDR2 YSYEKL. The CDR3 extends over 20 amino acids. Here the CDR3 DNA reads TGCGCCAGCAGCCGCCAGGTTGGGACTAGCGGGAGTTTGAACACCGGGGAGCTGTTTTTT. Protein product: CASSRQVGTSGSLNTGELFF.

This clone was detected a few times. The rearrangement uses TRBV18 and TRBJ1-5; no clear D gene. Germline CDR1 reads KGHSH; CDR2 reads LQKENI. V lost 6 bases and J 2 bases, leaving 11 bases between the germline ends. The CDR3 has 14 amino acids. CDR3 residues: CASSPTEGNQPQHF. The CDR3 nucleotides are TGTGCCAGCTCCCCGACTGAGGGCAATCAGCCCCAGCATTTT.

The chain uses TRBV5-1 and TRBJ2-5; 7 bases agree with TRBD1. Germline V gene sequence: CDR1 SGHRS, CDR2 YFSETQ. V was clipped by 4 bases and J by 1 base; unmatched bases: 7. The CDR3 runs to 15 residues. As DNA, the CDR3 is TGCGCCAGCAGCCCTGGGTACAGGGGCCAAGAGACCCAGTACTTC. Residues: CASSPGYRGQETQYF.

V and J are TRBV7-2 and TRBJ2-7, with D possibly matching TRBD2 (6 bases). This CDR3 spans 18 amino acids. V gave up 5 bases and J gave up 3 bases, with 26 bases separating them. Germline loops: CDR1 SGHTA, CDR2 FQGNSA. The CDR3 nucleotides read TGTGCCAGCAGCATCACCTCAGGAGGGGTGACAGCCCACTACGAGCAGTACTTC. Residues: CASSITSGGVTAHYEQYF.

This clone was detected only once. The chain is built from TRBV5-1 and TRBJ1-3, with a weak D call TRBD1 (6 bases). The CDR3 has 17 residues. V was cut by 3 bases and J by 0 bases, with 16 bases left in between. Germline V CDR1 and CDR2: SGHRS, YFSETQ. CDR3 sequence: CASSWKDSRSSGNTIYF. CDR3 bases: TGCGCCAGCAGCTGGAAGGACAGCCGGAGCTCTGGAAACACCATATATTTT.

This sequence joins TRBV7-6 and TRBJ2-5; weak D call: TRBD1 (5 bases). This CDR3 contains 15 residues. The V gene's germline CDR1 is SGHVS and CDR2 FNYEAQ. V was clipped by 8 bases and J by 0 bases, with 16 bases between them. CDR3 nucleotide sequence: TGTGCCAGCCAGCTTAACAGGAGAGACCAAGAGACCCAGTACTTC. The encoded protein is CASQLNRRDQETQYF.

This sequence joins TRBV7-9 and TRBJ1-1; 8 bases match TRBD1. Germline values: CDR1 SEHNR, CDR2 FQNEAQ (reference sequence). The CDR3 has 13 residues. J was trimmed by 5 bases and V by 7 bases; bases with no gene match: 6. The CDR3 loop is CASTLQGVTEAFF. The CDR3, as DNA: TGTGCCAGCACCCTACAGGGGGTGACTGAAGCTTTCTTT.

V and J are TRBV6-6 and TRBJ1-2, with D tentatively TRBD1 (5 bases). The CDR3 runs to 13 residues. V lost 6 bases and J lost 4, with 12 bases in between. Germline V gene lookup returns CDR1 MNHNY and CDR2 SVGAGI (reference sequence). The CDR3 is CASSQDMSYGYTF. In DNA, the CDR3 is TGTGCCAGCAGCCAGGACATGTCCTATGGCTACACCTTC.